These T cell receptor beta chains were read from a single sample in a study of beta chain features in type 1 diabetes. Method: immunoSEQ multiplex PCR; TCRdb's copy keeps in-frame clones and lacks some. This table holds about 470,000 clones, 30% found once. The sequencing input was naive CD4+ T cells from blood. All receptors come from a man between 18 and 35 years old in good health. Each CDR3 is given with its conserved first and last residue. A D gene is named only where the DNA matches it firmly. Clone size is shown for a subset of rows, as once, few, many or a class of expanded clone.

TRBJ2-5 | - | TRBV11-2 | TRBD2 | CASSRSLAGGPQETQYF | TGTGCCAGCAGCCGTTCACTAGCGGGAGGGCCCCAAGAGACCCAGTACTTC
TRBJ2-3 | once | TRBV6-5 | - | CASSSEGDTQYF | TGTGCCAGCAGTTCTGAGGGGGATACGCAGTATTTT
TRBJ1-2 | - | TRBV29-1 | TRBD1 | CSVERDRAKGYTF | TGCAGCGTTGAAAGGGACAGGGCTAAAGGCTACACCTTC
TRBJ2-2 | few | TRBV9 | TRBD2 | CASSVGWTSWSTGELFF | TGTGCCAGCAGCGTAGGCTGGACTAGCTGGAGCACCGGGGAGCTGTTTTTT
TRBJ1-1 | - | TRBV30 | TRBD1 | CAWNRGEGMNTEAFF | TGTGCCTGGAACAGGGGAGAGGGAATGAACACTGAAGCTTTCTTT
TRBJ2-6 | - | TRBV5-6 | - | CASSGDLSSGANVLTF | TGTGCCAGCAGCGGGGACCTATCCTCTGGGGCCAACGTCCTGACTTTC
TRBJ1-5 | few | TRBV27 | - | CASSFWGTNQPQHF | TGTGCCAGCAGTTTTTGGGGGACCAATCAGCCCCAGCATTTT
TRBJ1-2 | few | TRBV7-2 | - | CASSGTGTDYGYTF | TGTGCCAGCAGCGGAACCGGGACGGACTATGGCTACACCTTC
TRBJ2-4 | - | TRBV4-3 | TRBD1 | CASSPGTGGGYIQYF | TGCGCCAGCAGCCCTGGGACAGGGGGCGGGTACATTCAGTACTTC
TRBJ2-3 | once | TRBV4-1 | - | CASSQVAREKGADTQYF | TGCGCCAGCAGCCAAGTCGCCCGGGAAAAAGGTGCGGATACGCAGTATTTT
TRBJ2-3 | few | TRBV14 | TRBD1 | CASSQAPGGTQYF | TGTGCCAGCAGTCAAGCCCCAGGGGGCACGCAGTATTTT
TRBJ2-1 | few | TRBV29-1 | TRBD2 | CSVKRGSRDEQFF | TGCAGCGTCAAGCGGGGGAGTAGGGATGAGCAGTTCTTC
TRBJ2-1 | few | TRBV7-2 | TRBD2 | CASSLELASYNEQFF | TGTGCCAGCAGCTTAGAACTAGCGTCGTACAATGAGCAGTTCTTC
TRBJ2-3 | - | TRBV30 | - | CAWSVRNTQYF | TGTGCCTGGAGTGTACGGAATACGCAGTATTTT
TRBJ1-1 | - | TRBV11-2 | - | CASSLFTGRGTEAFF | TGTGCCAGCAGCTTATTTACAGGGCGTGGGACTGAAGCTTTCTTT
TRBJ2-1 | - | TRBV19 | - | CASSNLGAVSYNEQFF | TGTGCCAGTAGTAACCTTGGCGCGGTTTCCTACAATGAGCAGTTCTTC